This entry is about one T cell receptor beta chain. This sample was included in a study of T cell responses to AZD1222 COVID-19 vaccine. Trimming removed 0 bases from V and 4 bases from J, with 15 bases in between. The CDR3 is made up of 16 amino acids. In germline, CDR1 is MNHNY, CDR2 SVGAGI (reference sequence). Sequenced by immunoSEQ multiplex PCR; TCRdb stores in-frame clones only, minus some. The sample lists about 130,000 clones; about nine tenths were seen once. The TCR was taken from an adult in good health. The starting material was peripheral blood, obtained on day 0 of AZD1222 vaccination. The V gene is TRBV6-6, the J gene TRBJ1-2; D gene uncertain. The CDR3: CASSYSETPDAYGYTF. In DNA form, the CDR3 reads TGTGCCAGCAGTTACTCGGAGACCCCCGACGCCTATGGCTACACCTTC.